This is a list of T cell receptor beta chains from one sample in a study of blood T cell repertoires in COVID-19. The data were produced by immunoSEQ multiplex PCR, yet TCRdb's version contains in-frame clones alone and is incomplete. Here the sample spans 300,000 to 350,000 clones, about nine tenths being singletons. Sequencing was performed on PBMCs or T cells enriched from blood (not recorded which). Every receptor here comes from a woman under 40 who had been exposed to COVID-19. CDR3s include the opening cysteine and the closing phenylalanine or tryptophan. The order of the fields is D gene, V gene, clone size, J gene, CDR3 protein, CDR3 DNA. A D gene is named only where the DNA matches it firmly. Rows give clone size only sometimes, using once, few, many, or a class for an expanded clone.

>TRBD2|TRBV5-1|once|TRBJ2-2
CASSFISGSAGELFF
TGCGCCAGCAGCTTCATTAGCGGGAGTGCCGGGGAGCTGTTTTTT
>.|TRBV6-5|.|TRBJ1-5
CASSKTGIGNQPQHF
TGTGCCAGCAGCAAGACAGGTATTGGGAATCAGCCCCAGCATTTT
>.|TRBV5-6|.|TRBJ2-7
CASSLAGEGGYEQYF
TGTGCCAGCAGCTTGGCAGGGGAGGGAGGCTACGAGCAGTACTTC
>.|TRBV11-2|.|TRBJ2-3
CASSLRTDTQYF
TGTGCCAGCAGCCTACGCACAGATACGCAGTATTTT
>.|TRBV7-9|.|TRBJ1-1
CASSSQQQGLNTEAFF
TGTGCCAGCAGCTCCCAACAACAGGGCTTGAACACTGAAGCTTTCTTT
>TRBD1|TRBV9|.|TRBJ1-2
CASSVQGEYGYTF
TGTGCCAGCAGCGTACAGGGGGAATATGGCTACACCTTC
>TRBD2|TRBV11-2|.|TRBJ2-1
CASLPAGDNEQFF
TGTGCCAGCCTCCCAGCGGGAGATAATGAGCAGTTCTTC
>TRBD1|TRBV5-1|.|TRBJ1-1
CASSTSTGAGNTEAFF
TGCGCCAGCAGCACTAGCACAGGGGCCGGGAACACTGAAGCTTTCTTT
>TRBD1|TRBV5-1|.|TRBJ2-7
CASSLSASRGQVSYEQYF
TGCGCCAGCAGCTTAAGCGCATCCAGGGGGCAGGTCTCCTACGAGCAGTACTTC
>TRBD2|TRBV2|.|TRBJ2-7
CASSETSRGLGQHEQYF
TGTGCCAGCAGTGAAACTTCGAGGGGACTAGGTCAGCACGAGCAGTACTTC
>.|TRBV7-9|.|TRBJ1-5
CASSSATGGQPQHF
TGTGCCAGCAGCAGTGCGACGGGAGGCCAGCCCCAGCATTTT
>TRBD2|TRBV29-1|.|TRBJ2-1
CSTYGLAGVSYNEQFF
TGCAGCACCTACGGACTAGCGGGAGTATCCTACAATGAGCAGTTCTTC
>TRBD1|TRBV7-2|.|TRBJ1-6
CASRRGQGSNSPLHF
TGTGCCAGCAGAAGGGGACAGGGATCTAATTCACCCCTCCACTTT
>.|TRBV27|.|TRBJ2-7
CASRVRAGLSYEQYF
TGTGCCAGCAGGGTCCGGGCGGGATTGTCCTACGAGCAGTACTTC
>TRBD1|TRBV6-5|.|TRBJ2-5
CASSRDRLEETQYF
TGTGCCAGCAGCAGGGACAGGTTGGAGGAGACCCAGTACTTC
>.|TRBV29-1|.|TRBJ2-3
CSVRLTDTQYF
TGCAGCGTGCGTCTTACAGATACGCAGTATTTT
>.|TRBV7-9|once|TRBJ1-4
CASSLSTGSSEKLFF
TGTGCCAGCAGCTTAAGCACAGGGTCGTCGGAAAAACTGTTTTTT
>TRBD2|TRBV6-5|.|TRBJ2-1
CASSYSAGGGEQFF
TGTGCCAGCAGTTATTCGGCGGGAGGGGGTGAGCAGTTCTTC
>TRBD1|TRBV9|.|TRBJ1-3
CASSVEGTGGAYGNTIYF
TGTGCCAGCAGCGTAGAAGGGACAGGGGGCGCTTATGGAAACACCATATATTTT
>.|TRBV29-1|.|TRBJ1-1
CSGSGAMNTEAFF
TGCAGCGGATCAGGGGCGATGAACACTGAAGCTTTCTTT
>TRBD2|TRBV7-9|.|TRBJ2-1
CASSSSGLAGAGYNEQFF
TGTGCCAGCAGCTCCTCCGGACTAGCGGGAGCGGGCTACAATGAGCAGTTCTTC
>.|TRBV9|.|TRBJ2-1
CASSVGLENNEQFF
TGTGCCAGCAGCGTAGGACTAGAGAACAATGAGCAGTTCTTC
>TRBD1|TRBV19|.|TRBJ1-6
CASSKDRGVYNSPLHF
TGTGCCAGTAGTAAGGACAGGGGAGTTTATAATTCACCCCTCCACTTT
>.|TRBV5-5|.|TRBJ1-1
CASSPGGTEAFF
TGTGCCAGCAGCCCGGGAGGCACTGAAGCTTTCTTT
>TRBD1|TRBV7-2|.|TRBJ1-1
CASSLPRQGSDSGYTEAFF
TGTGCCAGCAGCTTACCTCGACAGGGCTCGGATAGTGGCTACACTGAAGCTTTCTTT
>TRBD2|TRBV30|.|TRBJ2-1
CAWSVLGLAGGLGNEQFF
TGTGCCTGGAGTGTACTCGGACTAGCGGGAGGGCTAGGCAATGAGCAGTTCTTC
>.|TRBV12-3/TRBV12-4|.|TRBJ2-1
CASSLALDNEQFF
TGTGCCAGCAGTTTAGCGCTAGACAATGAGCAGTTCTTC
>TRBD2|TRBV7-8|.|TRBJ2-7
CASSLVPGLAGGLSYEQYF
TGTGCCAGCAGCTTAGTCCCGGGACTAGCGGGAGGTCTCTCCTACGAGCAGTACTTC
>.|TRBV7-2|once|TRBJ2-4
CASSFHWGVIAKNIQYF
TGTGCCAGCAGCTTCCACTGGGGAGTGATTGCCAAAAACATTCAGTACTTC
>.|TRBV5-1|once|TRBJ2-7
CASSLEGWGQTEQYF
TGCGCCAGCAGCTTGGAAGGGTGGGGCCAGACGGAGCAGTACTTC
>TRBD2|TRBV7-9|.|TRBJ2-1
CASSSQISLAGAYNEQFF
TGTGCCAGCAGCTCCCAAATCTCCCTAGCGGGAGCCTACAATGAGCAGTTCTTC
>.|TRBV7-9|.|TRBJ2-7
CASSQPPTGSWEQYF
TGTGCCAGCAGCCAACCACCGACAGGCTCCTGGGAGCAGTACTTC
>.|TRBV18|few|TRBJ1-5
CASSPQGSRGNQPQHF
TGTGCCAGCTCACCCCAGGGATCACGGGGCAATCAGCCCCAGCATTTT
>.|TRBV7-9|.|TRBJ2-1
CASSPRGRVFHEQFF
TGTGCCAGCAGCCCCAGGGGAAGGGTATTCCATGAGCAGTTCTTC
>.|TRBV6-4|once|TRBJ2-5
CASSPTGIETQYF
TGTGCCAGCAGCCCGACAGGAATAGAGACCCAGTACTTC
>TRBD1|TRBV5-1|once|TRBJ1-1
CASSETGTGAPTEAFF
TGCGCCAGCAGTGAGACCGGGACAGGGGCCCCCACTGAAGCTTTCTTT
>.|TRBV27|few|TRBJ2-3
CASSPATTRTDTQYF
TGTGCCAGCAGTCCTGCTACCACTCGCACAGATACGCAGTATTTT
>.|TRBV29-1|.|TRBJ1-2
CSVTTGDYGYTF
TGCAGCGTCACTACAGGTGACTATGGCTACACCTTC
>.|TRBV12-3/TRBV12-4|.|TRBJ1-1
CASSFRAGLGAFF
TGTGCCAGCAGTTTCCGGGCGGGACTAGGAGCTTTCTTT
>TRBD1|TRBV5-1|.|TRBJ1-2
CASSSQGEVGYTF
TGCGCCAGCAGCTCACAGGGGGAGGTTGGCTACACCTTC
>TRBD2|TRBV27|once|TRBJ2-1
CASSSLTSGPYYNEQFF
TGTGCCAGCAGTTCGCTAACTAGCGGGCCTTACTACAATGAGCAGTTCTTC
>.|TRBV19|.|TRBJ1-1
CASSIREGRYPFF
TGTGCCAGTAGTATTCGGGAAGGCCGATATCCTTTCTTT
>.|TRBV28|.|TRBJ2-1
CASSPSGISREQFF
TGTGCCAGCAGTCCCTCGGGGATTAGCCGTGAGCAGTTCTTC
>TRBD1|TRBV2|.|TRBJ1-5
CASSEKQGAPSAQHF
TGTGCCAGCAGTGAAAAACAGGGGGCTCCTTCAGCCCAGCATTTT
>TRBD2|TRBV19|.|TRBJ2-6
CASSLGLAGGANVLTF
TGTGCCAGTAGTCTTGGACTAGCGGGTGGGGCCAACGTCCTGACTTTC
>.|TRBV15|.|TRBJ2-1
CATSRGISGFYNEQFF
TGTGCCACCAGCAGAGGCATTAGCGGATTCTACAATGAGCAGTTCTTC
>.|TRBV28|.|TRBJ2-7
CASNALTPRDYEQYF
TGTGCCAGCAACGCCCTCACCCCTCGAGACTACGAGCAGTACTTC
>TRBD2|TRBV6-4|few|TRBJ2-1
CASSGELAGASEQFF
TGTGCCAGCAGTGGAGAACTAGCGGGAGCGAGTGAGCAGTTCTTC
>.|TRBV7-2|.|TRBJ1-3
CASSLLGGEAGNTIYF
TGTGCCAGCAGCTTATTAGGGGGAGAGGCTGGAAACACCATATATTTT
>TRBD2|TRBV7-9|.|TRBJ2-7
CASSRWDTSGRAYEQYF
TGTGCCAGCAGCAGATGGGATACTAGCGGGAGGGCCTACGAGCAGTACTTC